This T cell receptor (beta chain) comes out of a study of OX40 agonist ivuxolimab in advanced cancers. Produced via immunoSEQ multiplex PCR; TCRdb's table is partial and in-frame only. The sample has about 28,000 clones; approximately 86% are singletons. Study-wide results and caveats: A proportion of nonresponders additionally exhibited low normalized T-cell clonal expansion.

With respect to this clone: Antigen specificity is unknown.

This CDR3 comprises 18 residues. The germline V and J ends were trimmed by 1 base and 4 bases, with 19 bases remaining between them. Germline V lookup: CDR1 MGHRA, CDR2 YSYEKL. The sample consisted of CD4+ or CD8+ T cells sorted from blood, taken in a trial of the OX40 agonist ivuxolimab. The chain carries TRBV4-1 and TRBJ2-2; D is unclear. The sequence was obtained from an adult with an advanced solid tumor such as melanoma, head and neck, liver or kidney cancer. In DNA, the CDR3 is TGCGCCAGCAGCCAAGTGGGTAGAACAACATCTAGCACCGGGGAGCTGTTTTTT. It yields the protein CASSQVGRTTSSTGELFF.